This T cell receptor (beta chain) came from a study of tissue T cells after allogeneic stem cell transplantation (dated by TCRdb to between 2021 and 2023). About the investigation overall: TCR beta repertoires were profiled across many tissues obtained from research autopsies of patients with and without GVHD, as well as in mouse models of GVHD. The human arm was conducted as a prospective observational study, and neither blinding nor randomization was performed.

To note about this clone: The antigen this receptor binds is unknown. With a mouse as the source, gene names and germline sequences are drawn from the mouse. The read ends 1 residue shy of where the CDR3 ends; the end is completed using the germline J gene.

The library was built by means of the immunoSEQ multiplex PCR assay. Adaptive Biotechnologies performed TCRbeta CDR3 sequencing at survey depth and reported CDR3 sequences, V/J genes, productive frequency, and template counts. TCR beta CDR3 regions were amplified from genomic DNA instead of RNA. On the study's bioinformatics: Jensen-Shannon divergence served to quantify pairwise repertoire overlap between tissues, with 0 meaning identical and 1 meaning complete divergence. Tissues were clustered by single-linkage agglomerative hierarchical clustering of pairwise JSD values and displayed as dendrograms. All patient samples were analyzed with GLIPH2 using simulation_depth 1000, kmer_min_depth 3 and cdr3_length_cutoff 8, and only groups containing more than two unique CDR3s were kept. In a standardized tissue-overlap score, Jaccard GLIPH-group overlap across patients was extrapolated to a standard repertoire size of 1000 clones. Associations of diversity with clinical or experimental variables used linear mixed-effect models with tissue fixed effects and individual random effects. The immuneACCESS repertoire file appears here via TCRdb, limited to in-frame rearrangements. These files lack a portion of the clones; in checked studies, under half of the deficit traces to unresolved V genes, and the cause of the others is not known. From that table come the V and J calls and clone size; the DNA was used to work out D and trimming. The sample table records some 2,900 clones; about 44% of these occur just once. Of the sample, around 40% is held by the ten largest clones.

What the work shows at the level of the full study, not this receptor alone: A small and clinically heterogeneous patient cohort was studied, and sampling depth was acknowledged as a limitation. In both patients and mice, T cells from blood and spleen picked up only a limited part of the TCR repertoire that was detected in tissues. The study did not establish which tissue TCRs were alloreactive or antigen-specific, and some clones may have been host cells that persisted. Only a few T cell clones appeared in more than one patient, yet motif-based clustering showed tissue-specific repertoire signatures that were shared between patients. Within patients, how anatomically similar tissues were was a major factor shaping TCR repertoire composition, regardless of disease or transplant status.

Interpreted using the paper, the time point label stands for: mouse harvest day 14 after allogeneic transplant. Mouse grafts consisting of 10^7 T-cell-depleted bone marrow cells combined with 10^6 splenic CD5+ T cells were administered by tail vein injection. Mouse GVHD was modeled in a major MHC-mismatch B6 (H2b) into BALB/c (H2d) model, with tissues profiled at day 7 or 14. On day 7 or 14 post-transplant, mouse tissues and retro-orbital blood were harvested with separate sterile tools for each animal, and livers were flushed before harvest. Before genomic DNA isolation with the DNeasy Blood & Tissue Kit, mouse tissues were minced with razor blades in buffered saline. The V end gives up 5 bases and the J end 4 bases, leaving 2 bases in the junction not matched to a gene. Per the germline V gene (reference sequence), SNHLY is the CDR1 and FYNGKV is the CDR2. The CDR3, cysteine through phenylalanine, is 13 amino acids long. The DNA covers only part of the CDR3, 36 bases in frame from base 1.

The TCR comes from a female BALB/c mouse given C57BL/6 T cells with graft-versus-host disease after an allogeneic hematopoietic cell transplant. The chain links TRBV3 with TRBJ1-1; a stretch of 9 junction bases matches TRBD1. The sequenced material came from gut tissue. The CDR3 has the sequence CASSPTGGTEVFF. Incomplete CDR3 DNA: TGTGCCAGCAGCCCGACAGGGGGCACAGAAGTCTTC.